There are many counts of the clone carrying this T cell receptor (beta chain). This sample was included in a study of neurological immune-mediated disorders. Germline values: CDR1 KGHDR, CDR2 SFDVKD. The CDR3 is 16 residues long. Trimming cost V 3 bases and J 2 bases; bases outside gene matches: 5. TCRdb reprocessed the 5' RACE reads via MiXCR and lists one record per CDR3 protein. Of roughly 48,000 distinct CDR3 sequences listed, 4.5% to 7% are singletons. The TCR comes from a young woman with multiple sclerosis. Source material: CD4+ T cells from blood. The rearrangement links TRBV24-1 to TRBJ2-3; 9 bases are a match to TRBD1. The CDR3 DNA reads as TGTGCCACCAGTGATCAGGGACAGGGCGACACAGATACGCAGTATTTT. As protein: CATSDQGQGDTDTQYF.